These 10 T cell receptor beta chains were all obtained from the same sample, sequenced in a study of response to subunit inactivated influenza vaccine. TCRdb fed the RT-PCR reads into MiXCR, producing one record per CDR3 protein. This sample has about 780,000 distinct CDR3 sequences, with less than 20% found just once. The sequences come from PBMCs from blood, collected around 5 days after vaccination. These receptors were taken from a man between 45 and 60 years old who received an inactivated influenza vaccine.

This clonotype was recorded at least ten times. The chain joins TRBV5-1 to TRBJ2-3; D call uncertain. The CDR3 has 12 amino acids. Deletions cut 4 bases from V and 6 bases from J, with 9 bases between. CDR1 and CDR2 (germline): SGHRS, YFSETQ. The CDR3 reads CASSRDGDTQYF. CDR3 nucleotides: TGCGCCAGCAGCCGAGACGGGGATACGCAGTATTTT.

This clonotype was observed a few times. This chain uses TRBV20-1 with TRBJ1-2, with D maybe TRBD1 (6 bases). The CDR3 runs to 14 residues. CDR1 and CDR2 from the germline V gene are DFQATT and SNEGSKA (reference sequence). Trimming shortened V by 0 bases and J by 3 bases, and 11 bases separated the two germline ends. CDR3 nucleotides: TGCAGTGCTAGAGATCGGGGGGCATACTATGGCTACACCTTC. The encoded protein is CSARDRGAYYGYTF.

The rearrangement uses TRBV20-1 and TRBJ2-5; 8 positions match TRBD2. In germline, CDR1 is DFQATT, CDR2 SNEGSKA (reference sequence). Losses at the gene ends were 3 bases for V and 5 bases for J; bases not matched to a gene: 8. The CDR3 has 14 amino acids. The CDR3 DNA is TGCAGTGCTAGGATCGCGGGGGGATCGGAGACCCAGTACTTC. The encoded protein is CSARIAGGSETQYF.

The sample holds a few counts of this clonotype. Here the CDR3 DNA reads TGTGCCAGCAGCCGATATCAGGGTGGTGAAGCTTTCTTT. It translates to CASSRYQGGEAFF. V gene TRBV16 combines with J gene TRBJ1-1, with D tentatively TRBD1 (5 bases). The CDR3 totals 13 residues. The ends were cut back, 4 bases at V and 7 bases at J, with 13 bases in the middle. Germline V gives CDR1 KGHSY, CDR2 FQNENV.

J is TRBJ2-1 and V is TRBV10-3; 8 positions match TRBD2. CDR3 length: 16 amino acids. The V and J ends lost 6 bases and 6 bases, in that order; junction bases with no gene match: 13. Germline lookup yields CDR1 ENHRY and CDR2 SYGVKD. CDR3 coding DNA: TGTGCCATCAGGACTAACGGGGGGGCCGGCGCCAATGAGCAGTTCTTC. It translates to CAIRTNGGAGANEQFF.

V usage is TRBV10-3 and J usage is TRBJ2-1, with D perhaps matching TRBD1 or TRBD2 (6 bases each). This CDR3 is built from 13 residues. Trimming removed 3 bases from V and 4 bases from J, with 7 bases in between. CDR1 is ENHRY, CDR2 SYGVKD, per germline. The CDR3 sequence is CAISEGGYNEQFF. DNA for the CDR3: TGTGCCATCAGTGAAGGGGGGTACAATGAGCAGTTCTTC.

In its sample, this clonotype was seen many times. The chain carries TRBV4-1 and TRBJ2-1; 14 nucleotides align to TRBD2. Trimming at V came to 1 base and at J to 3 bases, leaving 2 bases not matched to a gene. The germline gives CDR1 MGHRA, CDR2 YSYEKL. The CDR3 runs to 17 residues. The CDR3 bases are TGCGCCAGCAGCCAAGGACTAGCGGGAGGGCACTACAATGAGCAGTTCTTC. It encodes CASSQGLAGGHYNEQFF.

This clonotype was seen a handful of times. The rearrangement joins TRBV6-1 to TRBJ2-7, with 8 bases lining up with TRBD1. CDR1 and CDR2 from the germline V gene are MNHNS and SASEGT. J lost 6 bases, V lost 6 bases, and 19 bases had no gene match. The CDR3 is 17 amino acids. Here the CDR3 DNA reads TGTGCCAGCAGCCCCTATGTATCTGGGACAGGCGGGGCCGAGCAGTACTTC. This gives the protein CASSPYVSGTGGAEQYF.

The DNA of the CDR3 is TGTGCCAGCAGCTCTAACGCCGAGGGTACGCAGTATTTT. Residues: CASSSNAEGTQYF. This chain links TRBV7-2 with TRBJ2-3; the D gene is possibly TRBD2 (5 bases). The CDR3 consists of 13 residues. Per the germline V gene, CDR1 is SGHTA and CDR2 is FQGNSA. Trimming took off 4 bases at V and 8 bases at J, with 13 bases between the two ends.

This clonotype appeared many times. The rearrangement uses TRBV25-1 and TRBJ1-6; 9 nucleotides line up with TRBD1. J gave up 14 bases and V 4 bases, and 0 bases lay outside the gene matches. The CDR3 length is 11 residues. CDR1 is MGHDK, CDR2 SYGVNS, per germline. In DNA form, the CDR3 reads TGTGCCAGCAGTGGGGACAGGGCCCTCCACTTT. Translation gives CASSGDRALHF.